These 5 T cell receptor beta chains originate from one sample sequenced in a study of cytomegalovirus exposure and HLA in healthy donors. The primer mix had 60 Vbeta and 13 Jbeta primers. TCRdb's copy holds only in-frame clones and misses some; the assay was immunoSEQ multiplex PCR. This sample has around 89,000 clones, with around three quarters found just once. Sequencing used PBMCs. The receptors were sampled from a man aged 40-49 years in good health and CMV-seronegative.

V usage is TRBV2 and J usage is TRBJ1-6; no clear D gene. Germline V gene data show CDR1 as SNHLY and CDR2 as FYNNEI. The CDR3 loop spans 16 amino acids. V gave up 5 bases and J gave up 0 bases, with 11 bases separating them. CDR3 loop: CASSPGGDSYNSPLHF. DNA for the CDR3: TGTGCCAGCAGTCCTGGCGGAGACTCCTATAATTCACCCCTCCACTTT. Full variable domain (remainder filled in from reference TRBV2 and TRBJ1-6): EPEVTQTPSHQVTQMGQEVILRCVPISNHLYFYWYRQILGQKVEFLVSFYNNEISEKSEIFDDQFSVERPDGSNFTLKIRSTKLEDSAMYFCASSPGGDSYNSPLHFGNGTRLTVT.

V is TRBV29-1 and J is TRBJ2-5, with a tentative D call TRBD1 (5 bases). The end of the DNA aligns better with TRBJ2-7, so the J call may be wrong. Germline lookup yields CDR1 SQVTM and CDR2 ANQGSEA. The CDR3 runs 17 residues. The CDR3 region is CSVEAPSRQKKRGEQYF. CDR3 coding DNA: TGCAGCGTTGAAGCGCCGTCCCGACAGAAGAAAAGGGGCGAGCAGTACTTC.

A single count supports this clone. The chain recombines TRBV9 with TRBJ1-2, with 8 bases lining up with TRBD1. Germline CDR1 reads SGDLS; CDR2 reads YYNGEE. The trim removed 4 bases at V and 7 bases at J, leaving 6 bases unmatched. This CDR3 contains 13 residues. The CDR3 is CASSIQGASGYTF. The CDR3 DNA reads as TGTGCCAGCAGCATTCAGGGGGCGTCTGGCTACACCTTC. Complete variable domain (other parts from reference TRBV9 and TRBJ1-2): DSGVTQTPKHLITATGQRVTLRCSPRSGDLSVYWYQQSLDQGLQFLIQYYNGEERAKGNILERFSAQQFPDLHSELNLSSLELGDSALYFCASSIQGASGYTFGSGTRLTVV.

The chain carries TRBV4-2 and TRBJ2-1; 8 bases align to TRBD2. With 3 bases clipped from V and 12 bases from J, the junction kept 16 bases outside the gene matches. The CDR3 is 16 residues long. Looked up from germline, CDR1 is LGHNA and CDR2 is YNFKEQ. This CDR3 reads CASSHALGGGPRAQFF. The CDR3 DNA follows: TGTGCCAGCAGCCATGCTCTTGGCGGGGGGCCAAGGGCGCAGTTCTTC.

CDR3 bases: TGTGCCAGCAGCTTAGTATGGCAGGGCTCTAATGAGCAGTTCTTC. Translating gives CASSLVWQGSNEQFF. The J gene is TRBJ2-1, the V gene TRBV7-2, with D possibly matching TRBD1 (5 bases). CDR3 length: 15 residues. Germline CDR1 SGHTA, CDR2 FQGNSA. Trimming pared 1 base from V and 7 bases from J, leaving 14 bases between.